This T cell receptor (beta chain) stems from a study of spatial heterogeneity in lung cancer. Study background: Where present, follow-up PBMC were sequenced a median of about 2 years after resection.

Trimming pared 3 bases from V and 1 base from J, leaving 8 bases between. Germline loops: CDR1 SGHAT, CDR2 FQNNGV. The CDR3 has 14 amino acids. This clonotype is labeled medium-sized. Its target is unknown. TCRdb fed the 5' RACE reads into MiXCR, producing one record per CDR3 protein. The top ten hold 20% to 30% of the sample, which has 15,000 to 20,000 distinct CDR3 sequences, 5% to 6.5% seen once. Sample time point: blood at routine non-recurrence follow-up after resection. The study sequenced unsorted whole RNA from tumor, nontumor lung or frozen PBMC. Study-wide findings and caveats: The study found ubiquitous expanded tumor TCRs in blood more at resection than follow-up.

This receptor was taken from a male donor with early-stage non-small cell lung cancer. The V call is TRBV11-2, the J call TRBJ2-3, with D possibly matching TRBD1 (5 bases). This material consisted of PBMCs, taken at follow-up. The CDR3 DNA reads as TGTGCCAGCAGCTTGGTACAGGGCACAGATACGCAGTATTTT. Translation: CASSLVQGTDTQYF.